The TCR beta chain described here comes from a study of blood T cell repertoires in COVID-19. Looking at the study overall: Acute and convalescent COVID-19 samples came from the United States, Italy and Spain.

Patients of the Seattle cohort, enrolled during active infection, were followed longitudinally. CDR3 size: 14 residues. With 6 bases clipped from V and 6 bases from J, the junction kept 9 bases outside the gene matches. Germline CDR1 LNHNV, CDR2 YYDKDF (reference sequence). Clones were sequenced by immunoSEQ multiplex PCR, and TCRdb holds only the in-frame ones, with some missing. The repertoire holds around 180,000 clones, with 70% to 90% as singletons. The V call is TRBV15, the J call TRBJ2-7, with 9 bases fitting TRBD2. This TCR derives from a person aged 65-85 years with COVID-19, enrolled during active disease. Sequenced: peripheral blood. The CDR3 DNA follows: TGTGCCACCAGGATTAGCGGGAGAGGTGGCGAGCAGTACTTC. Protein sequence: CATRISGRGGEQYF.